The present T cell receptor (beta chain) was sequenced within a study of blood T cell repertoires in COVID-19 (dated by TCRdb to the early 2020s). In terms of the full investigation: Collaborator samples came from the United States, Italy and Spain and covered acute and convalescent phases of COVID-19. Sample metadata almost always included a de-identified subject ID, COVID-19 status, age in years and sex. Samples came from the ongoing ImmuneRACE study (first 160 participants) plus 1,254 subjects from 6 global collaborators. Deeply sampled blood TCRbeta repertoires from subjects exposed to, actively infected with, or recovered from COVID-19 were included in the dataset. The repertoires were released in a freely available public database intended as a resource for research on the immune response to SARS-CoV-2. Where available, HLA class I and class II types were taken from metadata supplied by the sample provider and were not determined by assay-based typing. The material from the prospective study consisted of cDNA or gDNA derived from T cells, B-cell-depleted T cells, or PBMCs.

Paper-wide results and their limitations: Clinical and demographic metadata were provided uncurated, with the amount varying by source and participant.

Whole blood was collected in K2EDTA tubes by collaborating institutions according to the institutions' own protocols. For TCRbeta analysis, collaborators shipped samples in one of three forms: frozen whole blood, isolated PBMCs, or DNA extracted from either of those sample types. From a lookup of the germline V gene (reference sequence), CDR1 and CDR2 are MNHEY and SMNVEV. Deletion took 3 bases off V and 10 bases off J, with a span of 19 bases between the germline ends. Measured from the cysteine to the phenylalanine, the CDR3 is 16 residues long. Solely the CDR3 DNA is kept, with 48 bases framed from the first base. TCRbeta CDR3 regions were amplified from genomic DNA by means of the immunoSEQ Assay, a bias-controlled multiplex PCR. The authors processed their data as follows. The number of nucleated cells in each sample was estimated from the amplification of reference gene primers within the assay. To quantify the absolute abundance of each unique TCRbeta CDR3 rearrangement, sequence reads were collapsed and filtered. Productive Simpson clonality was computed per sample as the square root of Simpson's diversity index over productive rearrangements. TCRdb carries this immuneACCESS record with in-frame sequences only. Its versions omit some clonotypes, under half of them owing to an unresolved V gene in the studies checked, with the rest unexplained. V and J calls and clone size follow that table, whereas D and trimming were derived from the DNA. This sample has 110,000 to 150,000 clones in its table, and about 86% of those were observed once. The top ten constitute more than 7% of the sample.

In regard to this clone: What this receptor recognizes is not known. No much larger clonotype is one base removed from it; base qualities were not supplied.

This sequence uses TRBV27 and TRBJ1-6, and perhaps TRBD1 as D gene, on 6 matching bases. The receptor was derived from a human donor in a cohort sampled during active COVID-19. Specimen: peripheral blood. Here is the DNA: TGTGCCAGCAGTTTGAGGACACAGGGTGCCGTGTCACCCCTCCACTTT. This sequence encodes CASSLRTQGAVSPLHF.